Included here is one TCR beta chain sequence, with context. An end of the junction differs from the germline gene, which may be a read error. Systemic immunosuppression or a history of autoimmune disease excluded patients. Germline V gene data show CDR1 as LNHDA and CDR2 as SQIVND (reference sequence). This CDR3 region has 13 residues. The sample comes from a study of OX40 agonist ivuxolimab in advanced cancers. Overall study context: The treatment was a fully human IgG2 OX40 agonist, ivuxolimab. One hepatocellular carcinoma and a couple of cutaneous melanoma patients partially responded. A diagnosis of hepatocellular carcinoma, melanoma, renal cell or head and neck cancer was present in dose-escalation patients.

The protocol was immunoSEQ multiplex PCR, while the TCRdb copy is restricted to in-frame clones and leaves out a portion. The sample records 68,000 or so clones, roughly 84% being singletons. The sample was CD4+ or CD8+ T cells sorted from blood, taken in a trial of the OX40 agonist ivuxolimab. This TCR was sampled from an adult with an advanced solid tumor such as melanoma, head and neck, liver or kidney cancer. This chain connects TRBV19 to TRBJ1-1, with 7 nucleotides matching TRBD1. In nucleotides, the CDR3 is TGTGCCAGTAGCGGGACAGTGAATACTGAAGCTTTCTTT. Its translation: CASSGTVNTEAFF. The entire variable domain, with the rest obtained from reference TRBV19 and TRBJ1-1, is as follows: DGGITQSPKYLFRKEGQNVTLSCEQNLNHDAMYWYRQDPGQGLRLIYYSQIVNDFQKGDIAEGYSVSREKKESFPLTVTSAQKNPTAFYLCASSGTVNTEAFFGQGTRLTVV.